This T cell receptor (beta chain) was captured by sequencing in a study of control samples from healthy donors and cancer patients. Libraries were prepared by immunoSEQ multiplex PCR; TCRdb keeps only in-frame clonotypes and omits some of them. The table has 25,000 to 30,000 clones, around nine tenths seen once. This clone was seen just once. The clonotype comes from a female donor with melanoma. Sequencing was performed on formalin-fixed, paraffin-embedded tissue.

CDR3 DNA: TGTGCCAGCAGCTTGAAGGTTGGACTCCCACAAGAGACCCAGTACTTC. Translated: CASSLKVGLPQETQYF. This rearrangement joins TRBV7-2 to TRBJ2-5; a possible D gene is TRBD2 (5 bases). The V gene lost 3 bases and the J gene lost 2 bases, with 16 bases spanning the gap. Germline assignment: CDR1 SGHTA and CDR2 FQGNSA. This CDR3 has 16 residues.